Below, 29 T cell receptor beta chains from the same sample are listed, as sequenced in a study of lymphopenia after photon versus proton radiotherapy. The protocol was immunoSEQ multiplex PCR, while the TCRdb copy is restricted to in-frame clones and leaves out a portion. Among some 55,000 clones listed, approximately 86% were seen once. The sample was peripheral blood, taken from a patient treated with photon-based radiotherapy. The receptors shown here come from a middle-aged man with gastric cancer.

CDR3 coding DNA: TGTGCCAGCAGCTTCAACGGCTATGGCTACACCTTC. Translation gives CASSFNGYGYTF. The gene calls are TRBV7-2 and TRBJ1-2; no clear D gene. This CDR3 is 12 amino acids long. Germline V gives CDR1 SGHTA, CDR2 FQGNSA. V lost 3 bases to trimming and J lost 4 bases, with 6 bases between them.

The table lists this clone with a few counts. The V and J genes are TRBV9 and TRBJ2-1, with TRBD2 matching 7 bases. The CDR3 extends over 13 amino acids. Germline assignment: CDR1 SGDLS and CDR2 YYNGEE. V dropped 3 bases and J dropped 9; count of bases not matched to a gene: 6. The CDR3 region is CASSALLAVEQFF. The CDR3 nucleotides are TGTGCCAGCAGCGCGTTGCTAGCGGTTGAGCAGTTCTTC. Variable domain in full (rest from reference TRBV9 and TRBJ2-1): DSGVTQTPKHLITATGQRVTLRCSPRSGDLSVYWYQQSLDQGLQFLIQYYNGEERAKGNILERFSAQQFPDLHSELNLSSLELGDSALYFCASSALLAVEQFFGPGTRLTVL.

A few counts support this clone. The rearrangement joins TRBV6-6 to TRBJ1-6, with 7 bases identical to TRBD1. Germline CDR1 and CDR2: MNHNY and SVGAGI (reference sequence). V lost 5 bases, J lost 9 bases, and 10 bases stayed unmatched. The CDR3 contains 15 residues. For the CDR3, the DNA is TGTGCCAGCAGTCTGACAGGGAGGGCCCCTTCACCCCTCCACTTT. It yields the protein CASSLTGRAPSPLHF.

This clone was observed a handful of times. This sequence joins TRBV18 and TRBJ1-4, with a possible D match to TRBD1 (5 bases). V was cut by 6 bases and J by 0 bases, with 14 bases left in between. CDR3 length: 16 amino acids. The V gene's germline CDR1 is KGHSH and CDR2 LQKENI. CDR3 in DNA: TGTGCCAGCTCCCAAGAAACAGGTGCAACTAATGAAAAACTGTTTTTT. Translated: CASSQETGATNEKLFF.

The genes are TRBV7-9 and TRBJ1-2; TRBD1 matches at 7 bases. V dropped 5 bases and J dropped 1; count of bases not matched to a gene: 7. Looked up from germline, CDR1 is SEHNR and CDR2 is FQNEAQ (reference sequence). The CDR3 contains 15 residues. Written as DNA, the CDR3 is TGTGCCAGCAGCCTGGGACAGAAAATTAACTATGGCTACACCTTC. Its protein is CASSLGQKINYGYTF.

The rearrangement uses TRBV21-1 and TRBJ1-1; TRBD1 is the table's D call and was not checked against the DNA. TRBV21-1 is termed a pseudogene. The CDR3 is made up of 13 amino acids. CDR3 DNA sequence: TGTGCCAGCACCATGACAGCGAACACTGAAGCTTTCTTT. It encodes CASTMTANTEAFF.

This clone was detected a few times. The junction shows a germline mismatch at one end, possibly a read error. J is TRBJ1-1 and V is TRBV7-7; D ambiguous. The CDR3 is 13 residues long. Germline CDR1 and CDR2: SSHAT and FNYEAQ (reference sequence). Here the CDR3 reads CASSLRPNTEAFF. As DNA, the CDR3 is TGTGCTAGCAGCCTCAGACCCAACACTGAAGCTTTCTTT.

This clone was recorded once. The chain couples TRBV9 to TRBJ2-5; 7 nucleotides agree with TRBD2. Germline trimming cut 0 bases from V and 1 base from J; bases unmatched to any gene: 18. This CDR3 has 20 residues. Germline-derived CDR1 and CDR2 are SGDLS and YYNGEE. The chain's CDR3 is CASSVVGGFLPTGVQETQYF. The CDR3 DNA sequence: TGTGCCAGCAGCGTAGTCGGGGGGTTTCTCCCCACGGGCGTCCAAGAGACCCAGTACTTC.

The rearrangement joins TRBV14 to TRBJ1-1; D is unresolved. The germline gives CDR1 SGHDN, CDR2 FVKESK. The CDR3 has 18 residues. V was clipped by 5 bases and J by 0 bases, with 22 bases between them. CDR3 sequence (DNA): TGTGCCAGCAGCATCTACTTTGGCATTCCGGCAATGAACACTGAAGCTTTCTTT. Translating it yields CASSIYFGIPAMNTEAFF.

DNA for the CDR3: TGTGCCAGCAGCCCGAGTGGTCCCTGGGGAAACACCATATATTTT. It translates to CASSPSGPWGNTIYF. V and J are TRBV7-2 and TRBJ1-3; no clear D. Germline CDR1 and CDR2: SGHTA and FQGNSA. V lost 5 bases and J lost 4, with 15 bases in between. The CDR3 has 15 residues.

This sequence joins TRBV4-2 and TRBJ1-5; D remains ambiguous. Germline V lookup: CDR1 LGHNA, CDR2 YNFKEQ. The CDR3 has 16 residues. V shed 0 bases and J shed 1 base, with 10 bases lying between them. The CDR3 here is CASSQDLMGSNQPQHF. CDR3 bases: TGTGCCAGCAGCCAAGATCTAATGGGGAGCAATCAGCCCCAGCATTTT.

The V and J genes are TRBV4-3 and TRBJ1-1; D might be TRBD1 (6 bases). Per the germline V gene, CDR1 is LGHNA and CDR2 is YSLEER. Between the trimmed V and J ends, which lost 4 bases and 2 bases, there was a span of 11 bases. The CDR3 sequence is 14 residues long. The DNA for the CDR3 is TGCGCCAGCAGCCCTACAGGGATTAACACTGAAGCTTTCTTT. The encoded protein is CASSPTGINTEAFF.

Concerning this clone: Other DNA sequences in this specimen translate into the identical CDR3. V usage is TRBV11-3 and J usage is TRBJ2-5, with D possibly being TRBD2 (5 bases). Germline CDR1 reads SGHNT; CDR2 reads YENEEA. The CDR3 length is 13 residues. Trimming cost V 2 bases and J 5 bases, with 9 bases left between them. CDR3 sequence: CASSLSSGETQYF. In DNA, the CDR3 is TGTGCCAGCAGCTTAAGTTCGGGGGAGACCCAGTACTTC.

V is TRBV6-1 and J is TRBJ2-3; D ambiguous. Germline V gene lookup returns CDR1 MNHNS and CDR2 SASEGT. The CDR3 length is 17 residues. V lost 2 bases, J lost 2 bases, and 17 bases lay in between. The CDR3 DNA reads TGTGCCAGCAGTGAACGGAGACTCGACACTAACACAGATACGCAGTATTTT. This encodes CASSERRLDTNTDTQYF.

V and J are TRBV29-1 and TRBJ1-2, with TRBD1 matching 7 bases. CDR3 length equals 16 residues. Germline V gives CDR1 SQVTM, CDR2 ANQGSEA. V gave up 4 bases and J gave up 1 base; unmatched junction bases: 12. Written as DNA, the CDR3 is TGCAGCGTTGTACCAGGGGGACAGAACATTAACTATGGCTACACCTTC. Protein sequence: CSVVPGGQNINYGYTF.

CDR3 DNA sequence: TGTGCCATCAGTAGAGGGGAGGCCAAAAACATTCAGTACTTC. Translated: CAISRGEAKNIQYF. The chain joins TRBV10-3 to TRBJ2-4; D is possibly TRBD1 or TRBD2 (5 bases each). CDR1 is ENHRY, CDR2 SYGVKD, per germline. V shed 5 bases and J shed 1 base, with 9 bases lying between them. This CDR3 contains 14 residues.

The chain employs TRBV30 and TRBJ2-1; the match to TRBD1 covers 7 bases. Germline V gene data show CDR1 as GTSNPN and CDR2 as SVGIG (reference sequence). CDR3 length equals 11 residues. The V gene end was trimmed by 3 bases and the J gene end by 8 bases; junction bases not matched to a gene: 1. CDR3 in DNA: TGTGCCTGGAGCGGACAGGATGAGCAGTTCTTC. Protein: CAWSGQDEQFF.

The chain recombines TRBV18 with TRBJ2-6, with D unclear. The V end lost 5 bases, the J end lost 0 bases, and 14 bases lay between the germline ends. CDR3 length: 17 amino acids. CDR1 is KGHSH and CDR2 is LQKENI in the germline V gene. The CDR3 region is CASSKGTPSSGANVLTF. In DNA form, the CDR3 reads TGTGCCAGCTCAAAGGGTACACCCAGCTCTGGGGCCAACGTCCTGACTTTC.

The chain combines TRBV30 with TRBJ1-6, with D maybe TRBD1 (5 bases). Trimming stripped 4 bases from V and 9 bases from J, with 19 bases between. The CDR3 totals 15 residues. Germline V CDR1 and CDR2: GTSNPN, SVGIG (reference sequence). The CDR3 bases are TGTGCCTGGACCTTGTATGGGGCTTATGGTTCACCCCTCCACTTT. Encoded protein: CAWTLYGAYGSPLHF. Complete variable domain (other parts from reference TRBV30 and TRBJ1-6): SQTIHQWPATLVQPVGSPLSLECTVEGTSNPNLYWYRQAAGRGLQLLFYSVGIGQISSEVPQNLSASRPQDRQFILSSKKLLLSDSGFYLCAWTLYGAYGSPLHFGNGTRLTVT.

The V call is TRBV27, the J call TRBJ2-1; D might be TRBD1 (7 bases). V was shortened by 10 bases and J by 7 bases, with 17 bases between the two germline ends. The CDR3 is 13 residues long. Germline V gene data show CDR1 as MNHEY and CDR2 as SMNVEV (reference sequence). CDR3 region: CATQGGGSNEQFF. The CDR3 DNA is TGTGCCACCCAGGGGGGAGGTTCTAATGAGCAGTTCTTC.

J is TRBJ2-6 and V is TRBV19; possible D gene TRBD2, 5 bases. The CDR3 sequence is 15 residues long. Germline V gives CDR1 LNHDA, CDR2 SQIVND (reference sequence). V shed 5 bases and J shed 2 bases, with 10 bases lying between them. The CDR3 spells CASSPGRAGANVLTF. CDR3 in DNA: TGTGCCAGTAGTCCCGGGCGGGCTGGGGCCAACGTCCTGACTTTC.

The chain recombines TRBV6-5 with TRBJ2-7; D is possibly TRBD1 or TRBD2 (6 bases each). The ends were cut back, 8 bases at V and 4 bases at J, with 18 bases in the middle. The CDR3 runs to 14 residues. Germline CDR1 and CDR2: MNHEY and SVGAGI. The CDR3 DNA sequence: TGTGCCAGCGGGCCAAGTGGGGGGCTTTACGAGCAGTACTTC. Translated, it gives CASGPSGGLYEQYF.

The rearrangement joins TRBV5-1 to TRBJ1-5; 9 nucleotides align to TRBD1. This CDR3 spans 15 amino acids. Germline V gene data show CDR1 as SGHRS and CDR2 as YFSETQ. Trimming removed 3 bases from V and 6 bases from J; junction bases left unmatched: 7. CDR3 nucleotide sequence: TGCGCCAGCAGCTCGGGACAGGGAGATGGTCAGCCCCAGCATTTT. Translated: CASSSGQGDGQPQHF.

The CDR3 coding sequence is TGCGCCAGCAGCCACCGGGACAGGGGGTACGAGCAGTACTTC. Amino acids: CASSHRDRGYEQYF. The chain couples TRBV23-1 to TRBJ2-7; 11 bases are shared with TRBD1. TRBV23-1 has ORF status, its function being uncertain. CDR3 length: 14 residues. Trimming at V came to 6 bases and at J to 4 bases, leaving 5 bases not matched to a gene.

The V gene is TRBV6-5, the J gene TRBJ2-3; 13 positions agree with TRBD2. The CDR3 consists of 15 residues. Trimming took 5 bases from V and 5 from J; bases not matched to a gene: 4. Germline CDR1 reads MNHEY; CDR2 reads SVGAGI. The CDR3 reads CASSPGLAGVDTQYF. Here the CDR3 DNA reads TGTGCCAGCAGTCCCGGACTAGCGGGGGTAGATACGCAGTATTTT.

V and J are TRBV4-3 and TRBJ2-7, with D perhaps matching TRBD1 (6 bases). This CDR3 has 15 residues. CDR1 and CDR2 from the germline V gene are LGHNA and YSLEER. Trimming left V 1 base short and J 1 base short, with 11 bases between. The CDR3, as DNA: TGCGCCAGCAGCCAAGCGAGGACAGCTTCCTACGAGCAGTACTTC. Translated, it gives CASSQARTASYEQYF.

The chain couples TRBV20-1 to TRBJ1-2; the match to TRBD1 covers 7 bases. Trimming cost V 5 bases and J 8 bases; bases outside gene matches: 5. Looked up from germline, CDR1 is DFQATT and CDR2 is SNEGSKA (reference sequence). The CDR3 is made up of 11 amino acids. DNA for the CDR3: TGCAGTGCTGCACAGGGGATCGGCTACACCTTC. Residues: CSAAQGIGYTF.

This chain uses TRBV5-4 with TRBJ2-6, with 10 bases matching TRBD1. CDR3 length equals 16 residues. V trimming: 3 bases; J trimming: 4 bases; junction bases outside the gene matches: 4. From germline, CDR1 is SGHNT and CDR2 YYREEE (reference sequence). The CDR3 spells CASSSTGGAGANVLTF. The CDR3 DNA reads TGTGCCAGCAGCTCGACAGGGGGCGCCGGGGCCAACGTCCTGACTTTC.

This chain links TRBV7-2 with TRBJ1-5; 8 positions match TRBD1. In germline, CDR1 is SGHTA, CDR2 FQGNSA. The length of the CDR3 is 15 residues. J lost 6 bases, V lost 2 bases, and 6 bases had no gene match. The CDR3 spells CASSLNQGASQPQHF. The CDR3 DNA reads as TGTGCCAGCAGCTTAAATCAGGGGGCAAGTCAGCCCCAGCATTTT.